Listed below are T cell receptor beta chains from one sample, sequenced in a study of blood T cells in healthy people across ages. TCRdb reprocessed the 5' RACE reads with MiXCR, giving one entry per CDR3 protein. Of fewer than 800,000 distinct CDR3 sequences listed, roughly 25% were seen once; the top ten hold more than 8.5%. This sample was also put to use in a study of T cells of mothers and their children.

Material for sequencing was blood. The origin of the receptors is a boy aged 10-17 years in good health. Both conserved end residues are part of each CDR3. D genes are given only for firm matches. A row's size may be missing; if present it is once, few, many or a size class.

D: TRBD1; length: 12; size: -; V: TRBV5-1; J: TRBJ1-2; DNA: TGCGCCAGCGGAACTGGACAGGAGGGCTACACCTTC; CDR3: CASGTGQEGYTF
D: -; length: 15; size: few; V: TRBV15; J: TRBJ2-4; DNA: TGTGCCACCAGCAGCAGGGTACAGGCCAAAAACATTCAGTACTTC; CDR3: CATSSRVQAKNIQYF
D: -; length: 13; size: -; V: TRBV29-1; J: TRBJ2-7; DNA: TGCAGCGTCTTCGGACCAACGGCCTACGAGCAGTACTTC; CDR3: CSVFGPTAYEQYF
D: -; length: 11; size: -; V: TRBV7-9; J: TRBJ2-1; DNA: TGTGCCAGCAGCTTAGCTCCTGAGCAGTTCTTC; CDR3: CASSLAPEQFF
D: -; length: 15; size: -; V: TRBV19; J: TRBJ2-3; DNA: TGTGCCAGTAGTATGATTATAGGGTCCGGAGATACGCAGTATTTT; CDR3: CASSMIIGSGDTQYF
D: -; length: 15; size: -; V: TRBV18; J: TRBJ2-2; DNA: TGTGCCAGCTCATCCGGGACTCGGGACACCGGGGAGCTGTTTTTT; CDR3: CASSSGTRDTGELFF
D: -; length: 18; size: -; V: TRBV7-9; J: TRBJ2-2; DNA: TGTGCCAGCAGCCCTAGATTAGCGGAAGCAACGAACACCGGGGAACTGTTTTTT; CDR3: CASSPRLAEATNTGELFF
D: -; length: 14; size: few; V: TRBV6-5; J: TRBJ1-2; DNA: TGTGCCAGCACCAGGACGGGGCTAGGCTATGGCTACACCTTC; CDR3: CASTRTGLGYGYTF
D: TRBD2; length: 15; size: -; V: TRBV11-2; J: TRBJ2-7; DNA: TGTGCCAGCAGCTCTAGCGGGAGGCTCTTAGGCGAGCAGTACTTC; CDR3: CASSSSGRLLGEQYF
D: -; length: 14; size: -; V: TRBV7-6; J: TRBJ2-7; DNA: TGTGCCAGCAGCTCAGTGGAGGGCACCTACGAGCAGTACTTC; CDR3: CASSSVEGTYEQYF
D: TRBD1; length: 16; size: few; V: TRBV9; J: TRBJ1-4; DNA: TGTGCCAGCAGCGTCGGGACAGACTCAACTAATGAAAAACTGTTTTTT; CDR3: CASSVGTDSTNEKLFF
D: TRBD2; length: 17; size: -; V: TRBV5-1; J: TRBJ2-1; DNA: TGCGCCAGCAGCCTGCAAGAGTCTAGCGGGGGCTACAATGAGCAGTTCTTC; CDR3: CASSLQESSGGYNEQFF
D: -; length: 14; size: -; V: TRBV20-1; J: TRBJ2-3; DNA: TGCAGTGCTCCATCAGCCGAGGGCACAGATACGCAGTATTTT; CDR3: CSAPSAEGTDTQYF
D: -; length: 16; size: few; V: TRBV4-1; J: TRBJ1-1; DNA: TGCGCCAGCAGCCAAAGCCCTTTGGAGGGATCGACTGAAGCTTTCTTT; CDR3: CASSQSPLEGSTEAFF
D: -; length: 15; size: -; V: TRBV5-5; J: TRBJ2-1; DNA: TGTGCCAGCAGCTTGTTTGGATTCGCATACAATGAGCAGTTCTTC; CDR3: CASSLFGFAYNEQFF
D: TRBD1; length: 15; size: -; V: TRBV3-1; J: TRBJ1-4; DNA: TGTGCCAGCAGCCAAGTGTACAGGGGAGAAGAAAAACTGTTTTTT; CDR3: CASSQVYRGEEKLFF
D: -; length: 13; size: -; V: TRBV12-3/TRBV12-4; J: TRBJ2-7; DNA: TGTGCTAGCAGTTTGGACCACACCTACGAGCAGTACTTC; CDR3: CASSLDHTYEQYF
D: TRBD1; length: 12; size: once; V: TRBV6-6; J: TRBJ1-2; DNA: TGTGCCAGCGGAGGACAGGAATTAGGCTACCCCTTC; CDR3: CASGGQELGYPF
D: TRBD2; length: 15; size: -; V: TRBV3-1; J: TRBJ2-1; DNA: TGTGCCAGCAGCCAAGCGGGGCTAGCGGGGTATGAGCAGTTCTTC; CDR3: CASSQAGLAGYEQFF
D: -; length: 14; size: -; V: TRBV5-1; J: TRBJ1-4; DNA: TGCGCCAGTTCCCTCTGGGGGGCTGGAGAAAAACTGTTTTTT; CDR3: CASSLWGAGEKLFF
D: -; length: 14; size: few; V: TRBV5-1; J: TRBJ2-5; DNA: TGCGCCAGCAGCTTGATGAGTCACCAAGAGACCCAGTACTTC; CDR3: CASSLMSHQETQYF
D: TRBD2; length: 14; size: -; V: TRBV7-7; J: TRBJ2-1; DNA: TGTGCTACCGGCCGGGTAGCGGGAGACAATGAGCAGTTCTTC; CDR3: CATGRVAGDNEQFF
D: -; length: 14; size: few; V: TRBV11-2; J: TRBJ1-6; DNA: TGTGCCAGCAGCATCCGGGACGGAATTTCACCCCTCCACTTT; CDR3: CASSIRDGISPLHF
D: TRBD1; length: 13; size: once; V: TRBV3-1; J: TRBJ2-1; DNA: TGTGCCAGCCTGGACAGGGGTGCCGATGAGCAGTTCTTC; CDR3: CASLDRGADEQFF
D: -; length: 13; size: few; V: TRBV4-3; J: TRBJ2-3; DNA: TGCGCCAGCAGCCACGGGGGCACAGATACGCAGTATTTT; CDR3: CASSHGGTDTQYF
D: TRBD1; length: 16; size: -; V: TRBV7-2; J: TRBJ2-7; DNA: TGTGCCAGCAGCTTATCGGCCGGACAGGGGGCAAGCGAGCAGTACTTC; CDR3: CASSLSAGQGASEQYF
D: -; length: 14; size: once; V: TRBV18; J: TRBJ1-6; DNA: TGTGCCAGCTCACCTGGAGGAGATAATTCACCCCTCCACTTT; CDR3: CASSPGGDNSPLHF